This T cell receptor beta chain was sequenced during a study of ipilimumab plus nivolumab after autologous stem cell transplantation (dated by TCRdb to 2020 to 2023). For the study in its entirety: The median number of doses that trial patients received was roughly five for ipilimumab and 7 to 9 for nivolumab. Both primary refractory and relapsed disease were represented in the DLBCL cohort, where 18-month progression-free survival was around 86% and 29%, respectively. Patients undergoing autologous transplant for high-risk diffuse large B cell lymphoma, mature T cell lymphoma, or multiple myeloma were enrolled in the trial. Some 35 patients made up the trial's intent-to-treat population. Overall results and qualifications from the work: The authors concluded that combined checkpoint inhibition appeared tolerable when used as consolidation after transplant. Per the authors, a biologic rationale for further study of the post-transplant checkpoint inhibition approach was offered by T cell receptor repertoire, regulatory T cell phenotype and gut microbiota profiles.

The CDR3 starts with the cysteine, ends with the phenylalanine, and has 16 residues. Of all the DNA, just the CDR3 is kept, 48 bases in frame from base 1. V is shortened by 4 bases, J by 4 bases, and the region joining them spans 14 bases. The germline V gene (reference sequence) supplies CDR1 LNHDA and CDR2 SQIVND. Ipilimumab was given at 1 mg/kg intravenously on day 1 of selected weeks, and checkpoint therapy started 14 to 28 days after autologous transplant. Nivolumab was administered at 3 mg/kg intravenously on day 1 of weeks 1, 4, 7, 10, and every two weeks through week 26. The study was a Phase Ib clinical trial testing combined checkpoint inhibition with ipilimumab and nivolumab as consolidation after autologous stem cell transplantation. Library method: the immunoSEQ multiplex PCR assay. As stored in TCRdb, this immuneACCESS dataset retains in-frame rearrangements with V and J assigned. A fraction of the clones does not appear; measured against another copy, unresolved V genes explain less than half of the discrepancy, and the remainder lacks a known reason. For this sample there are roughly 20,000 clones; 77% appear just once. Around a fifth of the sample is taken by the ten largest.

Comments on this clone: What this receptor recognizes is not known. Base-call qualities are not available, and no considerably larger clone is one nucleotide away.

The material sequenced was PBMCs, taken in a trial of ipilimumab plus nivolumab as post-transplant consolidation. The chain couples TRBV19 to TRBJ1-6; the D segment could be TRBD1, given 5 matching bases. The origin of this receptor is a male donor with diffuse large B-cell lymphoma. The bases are TGTGCCAGTAGTAAAGGAACAGGCGTTTATAATTCACCCCTCCACTTT. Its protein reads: CASSKGTGVYNSPLHF.